This TCR beta chain is from a study of T-cell memory formation after mild COVID-19. Study overall: TCR clustering was largely donor specific. Findings and limits, study-wide: The appearance of some responding clones in pre-infection memory suggested that cross-reactive memory joined. Contracting clones from day 15 to 85 showed balanced CD4/CD8; later expanders favored CD4+.

There are a few counts of this clonotype. The antigen is undetermined. CDR3 length: 15 residues. The germline V and J ends were trimmed by 5 bases and 6 bases, with 18 bases remaining between them. UMIs and sample barcodes were carried by the TCR alpha and TCR beta cDNA libraries that 5'RACE produced using constant-segment primers. TCRdb independently ran MiXCR on the 5' RACE reads; one entry per CDR3 protein. The table lists just over 400,000 distinct CDR3 sequences, more than 20% of them singletons. Sequencing used PBMCs or a T cell subset sorted from them (not recorded which). This TCR came from an adult woman who had mild COVID-19 (a few samples of this study predate the infection). Cell type and time point are not known. The genes are TRBV12-3 or TRBV12-4 and TRBJ2-3; possible D gene TRBD1, 6 bases. The CDR3 coding sequence is TGTGCCAGCAGTCGGGGCAGGGGTAGTAGGGATACGCAGTATTTT. Its protein is CASSRGRGSRDTQYF.